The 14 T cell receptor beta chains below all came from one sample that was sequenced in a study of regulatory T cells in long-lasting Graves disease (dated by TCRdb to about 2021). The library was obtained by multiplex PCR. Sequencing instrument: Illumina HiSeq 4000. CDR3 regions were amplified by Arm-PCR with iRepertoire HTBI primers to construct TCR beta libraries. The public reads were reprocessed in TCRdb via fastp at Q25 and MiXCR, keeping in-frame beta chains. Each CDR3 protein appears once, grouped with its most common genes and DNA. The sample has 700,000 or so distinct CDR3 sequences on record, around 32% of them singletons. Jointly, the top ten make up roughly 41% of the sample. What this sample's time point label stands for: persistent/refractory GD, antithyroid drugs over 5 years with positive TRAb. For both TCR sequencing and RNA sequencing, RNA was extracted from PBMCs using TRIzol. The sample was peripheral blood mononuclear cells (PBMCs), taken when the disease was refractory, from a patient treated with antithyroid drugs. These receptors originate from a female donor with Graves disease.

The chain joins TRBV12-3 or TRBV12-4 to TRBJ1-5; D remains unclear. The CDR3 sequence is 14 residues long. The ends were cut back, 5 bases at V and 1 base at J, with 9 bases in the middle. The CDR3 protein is CASSNPGSNQPQHF. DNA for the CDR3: TGTGCCAGCAGTAACCCCGGCAGCAATCAGCCCCAGCATTTT.

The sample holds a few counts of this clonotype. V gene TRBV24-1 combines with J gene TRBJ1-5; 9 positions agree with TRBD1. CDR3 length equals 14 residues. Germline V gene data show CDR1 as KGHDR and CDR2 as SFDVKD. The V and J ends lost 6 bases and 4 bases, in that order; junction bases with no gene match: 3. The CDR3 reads CATSPGQGNQPQHF. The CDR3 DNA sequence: TGTGCCACCAGTCCCGGACAGGGGAATCAGCCCCAGCATTTT.

DNA for the CDR3: TGTGCCAGCAGTGATATAGGGACAGGGGATGGCTACACCTTC. This sequence encodes CASSDIGTGDGYTF. The chain combines TRBV2 with TRBJ1-2; 10 positions agree with TRBD1. In germline, CDR1 is SNHLY, CDR2 FYNNEI. J lost 6 bases, V lost 3 bases, and 4 bases had no gene match. This CDR3 region has 14 residues.

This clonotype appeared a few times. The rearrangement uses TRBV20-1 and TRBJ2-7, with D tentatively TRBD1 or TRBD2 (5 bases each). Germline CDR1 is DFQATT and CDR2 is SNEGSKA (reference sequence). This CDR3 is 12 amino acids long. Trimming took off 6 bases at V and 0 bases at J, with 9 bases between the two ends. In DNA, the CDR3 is TGCAGTGCAGGGACCTTCTCCTACGAGCAGTACTTC. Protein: CSAGTFSYEQYF.

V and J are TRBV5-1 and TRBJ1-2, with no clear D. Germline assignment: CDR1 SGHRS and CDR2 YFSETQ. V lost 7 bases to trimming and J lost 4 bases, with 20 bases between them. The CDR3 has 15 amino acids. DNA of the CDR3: TGCGCCAGCGGAGACACGGACCGCTCTTCCTATGGCTACACCTTC. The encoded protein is CASGDTDRSSYGYTF. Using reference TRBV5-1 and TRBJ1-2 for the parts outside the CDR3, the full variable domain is KAGVTQTPRYLIKTRGQQVTLSCSPISGHRSVSWYQQTPGQGLQFLFEYFSETQRNKGNFPGRFSGRQFSNSRSEMNVSTLELGDSALYLCASGDTDRSSYGYTFGSGTRLTVV.

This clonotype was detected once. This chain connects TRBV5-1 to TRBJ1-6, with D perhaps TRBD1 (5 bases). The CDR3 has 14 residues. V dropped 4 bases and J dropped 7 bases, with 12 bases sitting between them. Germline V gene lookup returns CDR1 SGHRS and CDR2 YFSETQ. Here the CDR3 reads CASSLAAGNSPLHF. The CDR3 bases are TGCGCCAGCAGCCTTGCGGCAGGGAATTCACCCCTCCACTTT.

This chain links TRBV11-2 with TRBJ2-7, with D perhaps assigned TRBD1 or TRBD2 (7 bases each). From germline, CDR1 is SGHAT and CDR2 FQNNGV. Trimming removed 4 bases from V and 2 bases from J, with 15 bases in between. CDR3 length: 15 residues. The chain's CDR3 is CASSSPGGGPYEQYF. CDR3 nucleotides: TGTGCCAGCAGCTCCCCAGGGGGAGGGCCCTACGAGCAGTACTTC.

The CDR3 DNA reads TGTGCTAGTGGTTTGTCTTCTGGGGCCAACGTCCTGACTTTC. It is translated as CASGLSSGANVLTF. V usage is TRBV12-5 and J usage is TRBJ2-6; D is unclear. The CDR3 contains 14 residues. Trimming removed 2 bases at V and 1 base at J, with 3 bases between. Germline CDR1 reads LGHNT; CDR2 reads FRNRAP.

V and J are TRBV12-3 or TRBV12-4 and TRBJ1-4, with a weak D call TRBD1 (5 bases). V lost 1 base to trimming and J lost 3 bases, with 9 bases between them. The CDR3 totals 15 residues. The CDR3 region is CASSLGGRSNEKLFF. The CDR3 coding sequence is TGTGCCAGCAGTTTAGGGGGCCGCTCTAATGAAAAACTGTTTTTT.

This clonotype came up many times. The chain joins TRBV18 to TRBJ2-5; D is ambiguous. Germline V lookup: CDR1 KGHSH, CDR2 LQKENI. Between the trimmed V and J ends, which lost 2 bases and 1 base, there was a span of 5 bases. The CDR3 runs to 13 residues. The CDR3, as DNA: TGTGCCAGCTCACCAACGGTCCAAGAGACCCAGTACTTC. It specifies CASSPTVQETQYF.

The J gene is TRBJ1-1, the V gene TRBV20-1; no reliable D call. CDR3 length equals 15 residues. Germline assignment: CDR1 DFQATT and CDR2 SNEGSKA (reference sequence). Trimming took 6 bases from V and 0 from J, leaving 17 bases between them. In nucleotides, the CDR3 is TGCAGTGCCAAGAGGGCAGGCCAAATGAACACTGAAGCTTTCTTT. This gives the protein CSAKRAGQMNTEAFF.

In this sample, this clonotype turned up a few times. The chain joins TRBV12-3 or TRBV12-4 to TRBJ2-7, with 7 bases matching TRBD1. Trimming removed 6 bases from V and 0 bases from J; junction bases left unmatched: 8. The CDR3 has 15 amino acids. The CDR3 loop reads CASSHRGALSYEQYF. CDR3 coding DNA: TGTGCCAGCAGCCACAGGGGAGCCCTCTCCTACGAGCAGTACTTC.

The CDR3 DNA follows: TGTGCCAGTAGCATTATACAGGGCGCCATGAACACTGAAGCTTTCTTT. It encodes CASSIIQGAMNTEAFF. This chain uses TRBV19 with TRBJ1-1, with D perhaps TRBD1 (6 bases). This CDR3 region has 16 residues. Germline assignment: CDR1 LNHDA and CDR2 SQIVND (reference sequence). With 6 bases removed from V and 0 bases from J, the gap between germline ends came to 17 bases.

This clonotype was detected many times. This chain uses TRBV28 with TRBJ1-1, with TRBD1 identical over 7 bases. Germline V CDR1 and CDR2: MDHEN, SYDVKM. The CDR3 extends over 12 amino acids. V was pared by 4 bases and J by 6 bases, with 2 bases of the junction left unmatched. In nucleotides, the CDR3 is TGTGCCAGCAGTTCCCAGGGGGCTGAAGCTTTCTTT. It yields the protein CASSSQGAEAFF. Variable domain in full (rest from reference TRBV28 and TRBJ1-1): DVKVTQSSRYLVKRTGEKVFLECVQDMDHENMFWYRQDPGLGLRLIYFSYDVKMKEKGDIPEGYSVSREKKERFSLILESASTNQTSMYLCASSSQGAEAFFGQGTRLTVV.